This T cell receptor beta chain was sequenced during a study of blood T cell repertoires in COVID-19. V lost 5 bases, J lost 0 bases, and 2 bases stayed unmatched. This CDR3 comprises 16 residues. The germline V gene has CDR1 MNHEY and CDR2 SMNVEV (reference sequence). Assay: immunoSEQ multiplex PCR; the TCRdb copy retains only in-frame clones and omits some. The sample contains 75,000 to 90,000 clones, less than 95% of which appear only once. The chain recombines TRBV27 with TRBJ2-2; 11 bases are shared with TRBD2. The receptor's source is a man between 18 and 29 years old with COVID-19, enrolled during active disease. The specimen sequenced was peripheral blood. The CDR3 DNA sequence: TGTGCCAGCAGTCTGGGACTAGCGGCGAACACCGGGGAGCTGTTTTTT. Translation gives CASSLGLAANTGELFF.